This is a list of T cell receptor beta chains from one sample in a study of post-analysis software for immune sequencing data. TCRdb called the PCR reads again in MiXCR, with one record for every CDR3 protein. Here the sample spans around 700,000 distinct CDR3 sequences, 59% being singletons. The sequencing sample was made of blood. The source is a girl between 2 and 10 years old with multiple sclerosis. Each CDR3 is given with its conserved first and last residue. Fields, in order: V gene, D gene, clone size, J gene, CDR3 protein, CDR3 DNA. A D gene is named only where the DNA matches it firmly. Clone sizes are given selectively: once, few, many, or a class where the clone is expanded.

>TRBV7-2|-|-|TRBJ2-3
CASSFMEGRGSDTQYF
TGTGCCAGCAGCTTTATGGAGGGGCGGGGATCTGATACGCAGTATTTT
>TRBV29-1|TRBD2|-|TRBJ2-1
CSVVTSGRRYEQFF
TGCAGCGTCGTGACTAGCGGGAGACGGTATGAGCAGTTCTTC
>TRBV10-3|-|-|TRBJ1-6
CAISESRLGTKRGIYNSPLHF
TGTGCCATCAGTGAGTCTCGCCTAGGGACGAAAAGGGGGATCTATAATTCACCCCTCCACTTT
>TRBV20-1|TRBD2|-|TRBJ2-7
CSASNTSAPSYEQYF
TGCAGTGCTAGTAATACTAGCGCTCCGTCCTACGAGCAGTACTTC
>TRBV4-3|-|many|TRBJ2-3
CASSQDPHDSIPDTQYF
TGCGCCAGCAGCCAAGACCCTCATGACAGTATCCCAGATACGCAGTATTTT
>TRBV5-1|-|once|TRBJ2-5
CASSEGIVGETQYF
TGCGCCAGCAGCGAGGGTATTGTAGGAGAGACCCAGTACTTC
>TRBV5-8|-|-|TRBJ2-3
CASSPPNVARTDTQYF
TGTGCCAGCAGCCCCCCCAATGTGGCCCGCACAGATACGCAGTATTTT
>TRBV3-1|-|-|TRBJ2-2
CASSQVSQRFTGELFF
TGTGCCAGCAGCCAAGTCTCCCAGCGTTTCACCGGGGAGCTGTTTTTT
>TRBV20-1|-|once|TRBJ1-1
CSASWQLRTEAFF
TGCAGTGCTAGTTGGCAGCTGAGGACCGAAGCTTTCTTT
>TRBV6-5|-|-|TRBJ1-2
CASTRGETSYGYTF
TGTGCCAGCACCCGGGGGGAGACCTCCTATGGCTACACCTTC
>TRBV12-3/TRBV12-4|-|-|TRBJ1-1
CASSLSAPRSNTEAFF
TGTGCCAGCAGTTTGAGTGCACCCCGATCAAACACTGAAGCTTTCTTT
>TRBV20-1|TRBD2|once|TRBJ2-5
CSATLAGAGKETQYF
TGCAGTGCGACCCTAGCGGGAGCTGGGAAAGAGACCCAGTACTTC
>TRBV20-1|-|few|TRBJ2-1
CSARGQLRYNEQFF
TGCAGTGCTAGAGGGCAGCTCCGCTACAATGAGCAGTTCTTC
>TRBV13|TRBD2|few|TRBJ2-7
CASSPRRLAGGQDYEQYF
TGTGCCAGCAGCCCCCGGAGACTAGCGGGAGGCCAGGACTACGAGCAGTACTTC
>TRBV6-6|-|-|TRBJ1-2
CASRVGGTDGYTF
TGTGCCAGCAGAGTGGGGGGGACCGATGGCTACACCTTC
>TRBV6-6|-|few|TRBJ2-3
CATARSDTQYF
TGTGCCACCGCTCGCTCAGATACGCAGTATTTT
>TRBV20-1|-|many|TRBJ2-4
CSAPLAGVVDIQYF
TGCAGTGCCCCCCTCGCAGGGGTTGTCGACATTCAGTACTTC
>TRBV9|TRBD2|-|TRBJ2-7
CASSVGLPGGEQYF
TGTGCCAGCAGCGTAGGTCTTCCGGGGGGCGAGCAGTACTTC
>TRBV11-1|-|-|TRBJ2-7
CASSPRLGLASSYEQYF
TGTGCCAGCAGCCCCCGACTCGGACTTGCGAGCTCCTACGAGCAGTACTTC
>TRBV7-9|TRBD1|few|TRBJ1-1
CASRRQGSTEAFF
TGTGCCAGCCGTCGACAGGGGTCCACTGAAGCTTTCTTT
>TRBV12-3/TRBV12-4|-|-|TRBJ2-5
CASSIMVTQYF
TGTGCCAGCAGTATTATGGTGACCCAGTACTTC
>TRBV5-6|-|-|TRBJ2-5
CASNQDLSGETQYF
TGTGCCAGCAACCAAGACCTATCCGGGGAGACCCAGTACTTC
>TRBV5-1|-|-|TRBJ1-1
CASGQLNTEAFF
TGCGCCAGTGGACAGCTGAACACTGAAGCTTTCTTT
>TRBV20-1|-|-|TRBJ2-5
CSARDLAGGETQYF
TGCAGTGCTAGAGATTTGGCTGGGGGAGAGACCCAGTACTTC
>TRBV7-9|TRBD2|few|TRBJ2-1
CASSLGTSGSPYNEQFF
TGTGCCAGCAGCTTAGGGACTAGCGGGTCCCCCTACAATGAGCAGTTCTTC
>TRBV5-1|TRBD1|-|TRBJ2-7
CASSLGIRQGSYEQYF
TGCGCCAGCAGCTTGGGTATAAGACAGGGCTCCTACGAGCAGTACTTC
>TRBV6-6|TRBD2|-|TRBJ2-1
CASSRTSGGHYNEQFF
TGTGCCAGCAGTAGGACTAGCGGGGGGCACTACAATGAGCAGTTCTTC
>TRBV4-3|-|-|TRBJ2-3
CASSQVYPQARTDTQYF
TGCGCCAGCAGCCAAGTGTATCCGCAGGCACGCACAGATACGCAGTATTTT
>TRBV5-1|-|-|TRBJ1-1
CASSFSGVPLNTEAFF
TGCGCCAGCAGCTTTTCAGGGGTCCCGCTGAACACTGAAGCTTTCTTT
>TRBV27|-|-|TRBJ1-5
CASSLQPVSQPQHF
TGTGCCAGCAGTTTACAGCCGGTTTCTCAGCCCCAGCATTTT
>TRBV6-2/TRBV6-3|-|few|TRBJ2-1
CASSGAGNYNEQFF
TGTGCCAGCAGTGGGGCAGGGAACTACAATGAGCAGTTCTTC
>TRBV7-2|-|-|TRBJ2-7
CASSLGGHEQYF
TGTGCCAGCAGCTTGGGCGGTCACGAGCAGTACTTC
>TRBV4-3|TRBD2|once|TRBJ2-3
CASSQDRPAGRCTDTQYF
TGCGCCAGCAGCCAAGATAGGCCAGCGGGGAGATGCACAGATACGCAGTATTTT
>TRBV6-1|-|once|TRBJ2-1
CASKGALGIRDYNEQFF
TGTGCCTCAAAAGGGGCCCTGGGGATTAGGGACTACAATGAGCAGTTCTTC
>TRBV2|-|once|TRBJ2-5
CASRSEEETQYF
TGTGCCAGCAGAAGCGAGGAGGAGACCCAGTACTTC
>TRBV7-8|-|-|TRBJ2-1
CASSPSAGWGSEQFF
TGTGCCAGCAGCCCATCGGCGGGGTGGGGCTCTGAGCAGTTCTTC
>TRBV7-2|-|once|TRBJ2-3
CASSSRPGGRGDTQYF
TGTGCCAGCAGCTCGAGGCCTGGGGGACGGGGAGATACGCAGTATTTT
>TRBV11-3|-|-|TRBJ1-2
CASSSTANYGYTF
TGTGCCAGCAGTTCGACAGCTAACTATGGCTACACCTTC
>TRBV7-2|-|-|TRBJ2-1
CASSPPGAHSSYNEQFF
TGTGCCAGCAGCCCCCCAGGTGCGCACAGCTCCTACAATGAGCAGTTCTTC
>TRBV14|-|-|TRBJ1-2
CASSARTGNKYGYTF
TGTGCCAGCAGCGCACGAACAGGGAACAAATATGGCTACACCTTC
>TRBV20-1|-|-|TRBJ2-3
CSATLWTSYFADTQYF
TGCAGTGCTACTCTCTGGACGAGTTACTTTGCGGATACGCAGTATTTT
>TRBV12-3/TRBV12-4|-|-|TRBJ1-1
CASSPRGGTEAFF
TGTGCCAGCAGTCCCCGGGGTGGCACTGAAGCTTTCTTT
>TRBV10-3|-|-|TRBJ2-1
CAISESLDPGQFF
TGTGCCATCAGTGAGTCCCTAGACCCAGGGCAGTTCTTC
>TRBV29-1|-|once|TRBJ2-1
CSIQGEFF
TGCAGCATACAAGGGGAGTTCTTC
>TRBV21-1|-|-|TRBJ2-3
CASSKAHRPRCTDTQYF
TGTGCCAGCAGCAAAGCGCATCGGCCCAGATGCACAGATACGCAGTATTTT
>TRBV12-3/TRBV12-4|-|-|TRBJ1-5
CASSATNRVNNQPQHF
TGTGCCAGCAGCGCTACGAACCGGGTAAACAATCAGCCCCAGCATTTT
>TRBV7-9|-|-|TRBJ2-7
CASSSTKTAYDNEQYF
TGTGCCAGCAGCTCCACGAAGACAGCCTACGATAACGAGCAGTACTTC
>TRBV5-1|TRBD2|-|TRBJ2-1
CASSLEGTIAGEGNEQFF
TGCGCCAGCAGCTTGGAGGGGACAATAGCGGGAGAGGGCAATGAGCAGTTCTTC
>TRBV10-3|-|-|TRBJ2-3
CAISKGDRADADTQYF
TGTGCCATCAGCAAAGGAGACCGAGCGGACGCAGATACGCAGTATTTT
>TRBV5-1|-|-|TRBJ2-1
CASSLDVSGGGNEQFF
TGCGCCAGCAGCTTGGATGTGTCCGGGGGCGGCAATGAGCAGTTCTTC
>TRBV11-2|-|few|TRBJ2-1
CASRGLGNEQFF
TGTGCCAGCAGAGGCCTAGGGAATGAGCAGTTCTTC
>TRBV20-1|-|-|TRBJ2-7
CSASGKATSSYEQYF
TGCAGTGCTAGTGGTAAGGCTACAAGCTCCTACGAGCAGTACTTC
>TRBV6-6|TRBD1|-|TRBJ2-5
CASRTTGQGKETQYF
TGTGCCAGCAGGACGACCGGACAGGGAAAAGAGACCCAGTACTTC